This is a list of T cell receptor beta chains from one sample in a study of blood T cell repertoires in COVID-19. Assay: immunoSEQ multiplex PCR; the TCRdb copy retains only in-frame clones and omits some. The table has about 110,000 clones, roughly 90% seen once; the top ten hold under 5.5%. Material: peripheral blood. The origin of the receptors is a man aged 40-50 years with active or convalescent COVID-19. CDR3s include the opening cysteine and the closing phenylalanine or tryptophan. The order of the fields is clone size, D gene, V gene, J gene, CDR3 DNA, CDR3 protein. D genes are given only for firm matches. For some rows the clone size is stated as once, few or many, or as a class when expanded; others skip it.

-,TRBD2,TRBV28,TRBJ2-1,TGTGCCAGCAGTTTCCCGCACGGGGGGGGCTCCTACAATGAGCAGTTCTTC,CASSFPHGGGSYNEQFF
-,-,TRBV7-2,TRBJ2-1,TGTGCCAGCAGGGAGGTGGGCGGGACTTACAATGAGCAGTTCTTC,CASREVGGTYNEQFF
-,TRBD1,TRBV28,TRBJ2-1,TGTGCCAGCAGGGGGGGACAGGGCTACAATGAGCAGTTCTTC,CASRGGQGYNEQFF
-,-,TRBV7-2,TRBJ1-2,TGTGCCAGCAGCTTTACAGGCACCAACTATGGCTACACCTTC,CASSFTGTNYGYTF
-,TRBD2,TRBV10-3,TRBJ2-5,TGTGCCATCAGTGGTGGGATAGCGGGAGGGGGAGAGACCCAGTACTTC,CAISGGIAGGGETQYF
-,-,TRBV20-1,TRBJ2-5,TGCAGTGCGGATAGACTGGTCCAGTACTTC,CSADRLVQYF
-,-,TRBV30,TRBJ2-7,TGTGCCTGCCTCACCCCAGAGGGATCCGCCTACGAGCAGTACTTC,CACLTPEGSAYEQYF
many,-,TRBV5-4,TRBJ1-1,TGTGCCAGCAGCTTGATAGGGGCTGGTACAAACCCTGAAGAAGCTTTCTTT,CASSLIGAGTNPEEAFF
-,-,TRBV10-3,TRBJ2-7,TGTGCCATCAGGCCCCCACCGACTATCTCTACGTGGGAGCAGTACTTC,CAIRPPPTISTWEQYF
-,-,TRBV10-3,TRBJ2-2,TGTGCCATCAGTGATCGGGGCAGGGGGGAAACCGGGGAGCTGTTTTTT,CAISDRGRGETGELFF
-,-,TRBV28,TRBJ2-7,TGTGCCAGCAGTCCCCCCTCCGACAGACTCGAGCAGTACTTC,CASSPPSDRLEQYF
-,-,TRBV28,TRBJ2-7,TGTGCCAGCAGTCCCGGGACTTGGGTTTCCTACGAGCAGTACTTC,CASSPGTWVSYEQYF